A selection of T cell receptor beta chains follows, all from one sample in a study of OX40 agonist ivuxolimab in advanced cancers. The repertoire was sequenced with immunoSEQ multiplex PCR; TCRdb's copy has only in-frame clones and lacks some. This table holds around 56,000 clones, roughly four fifths found once. Sequencing was performed on CD4+ or CD8+ T cells sorted from blood, taken in a trial of the OX40 agonist ivuxolimab. These receptors all stem from an adult with an advanced solid tumor such as melanoma, head and neck, liver or kidney cancer. The CDR3 runs from the conserved cysteine through the conserved F or W. D genes are given only for firm matches. A clone size is listed for some rows: how often the clone was seen (once, few, many), or a class if it is expanded.

clone size	J gene	V gene	D gene	CDR3 protein	CDR3 DNA
NA	TRBJ2-3	TRBV18	NA	CASSSVIADTQYF	TGTGCCAGCTCTTCTGTGATTGCAGATACGCAGTATTTT
NA	TRBJ2-1	TRBV7-9	NA	CATAREVTEQFF	TGTGCCACCGCCAGGGAGGTGACTGAGCAGTTCTTC
NA	TRBJ2-5	TRBV5-4	NA	CASSPDSVGGETQYF	TGTGCCAGCAGCCCAGACAGTGTCGGTGGGGAGACCCAGTACTTC
NA	TRBJ1-1	TRBV7-9	NA	CASSFRVQETEAFF	TGTGCCAGCAGCTTTAGGGTCCAAGAAACTGAAGCTTTCTTT
NA	TRBJ2-4	TRBV7-9	NA	CASSHGTPGVAKNIQYF	TGTGCCAGCAGCCACGGGACTCCCGGGGTGGCCAAAAACATTCAGTACTTC
NA	TRBJ2-1	TRBV30	NA	CAWSGPQGGAQYNEQFF	TGTGCCTGGAGTGGCCCTCAGGGGGGGGCGCAGTACAATGAGCAGTTCTTC
NA	TRBJ2-7	TRBV11-2	TRBD2	CASKPTSGSRRDEQYF	TGTGCCAGCAAACCGACTAGCGGGTCCCGGCGGGACGAGCAGTACTTC
NA	TRBJ1-1	TRBV7-8	NA	CASSLAGSGTEAFF	TGTGCCAGCAGCTTAGCCGGGTCGGGCACTGAAGCTTTCTTT
NA	TRBJ2-5	TRBV10-3	NA	CAISDTGTSVQETQYF	TGTGCCATCAGTGATACCGGGACTTCGGTCCAAGAGACCCAGTACTTC
NA	TRBJ2-1	TRBV6-1	TRBD2	CASSEEGLAGGIGNEQFF	TGTGCCAGCAGTGAAGAGGGTCTAGCGGGTGGGATTGGAAATGAGCAGTTCTTC
NA	TRBJ1-5	TRBV18	NA	CASSPPEGGGNQPQHF	TGTGCCAGCTCACCGCCCGAGGGGGGGGGCAATCAGCCCCAGCATTTT
NA	TRBJ2-7	TRBV2	NA	CASSRTVYEQYF	TGTGCCAGCAGTAGGACAGTCTACGAGCAGTACTTC
NA	TRBJ2-7	TRBV7-3	NA	CASSLDGKSSYEQYF	TGTGCCAGCAGCTTAGACGGTAAAAGCTCCTACGAGCAGTACTTC
NA	TRBJ2-7	TRBV5-1	NA	CASSLDRGGYEQYF	TGCGCCAGCAGCTTGGACAGGGGAGGCTACGAGCAGTACTTC
NA	TRBJ1-1	TRBV18	NA	CASPPTDANTEAFF	TGTGCCAGCCCCCCGACAGACGCGAACACTGAAGCTTTCTTT
NA	TRBJ2-1	TRBV27	TRBD1	CASRMTGARVEQFF	TGTGCCAGCAGAATGACAGGGGCGAGGGTTGAGCAGTTCTTC
NA	TRBJ2-2	TRBV5-4	TRBD1	CASSLPTGVDTGELFF	TGTGCCAGCAGCCTCCCGACAGGGGTGGACACCGGGGAGCTGTTTTTT
NA	TRBJ1-5	TRBV5-1	NA	CASSLGGGRSNQPQHF	TGCGCCAGCAGCTTGGGTGGGGGCAGGAGCAATCAGCCCCAGCATTTT
NA	TRBJ2-1	TRBV11-2	NA	CASSLEGWGRNPEQFF	TGTGCCAGCAGCTTAGAGGGCTGGGGACGGAACCCTGAGCAGTTCTTC
NA	TRBJ2-1	TRBV5-4	NA	CASSLEQKDNEQFF	TGTGCCAGCAGCTTGGAACAGAAAGACAATGAGCAGTTCTTC
NA	TRBJ2-7	TRBV11-1	TRBD2	CASSLTRLAESYEQYF	TGTGCCAGCAGCTTAACCAGACTAGCGGAATCCTACGAGCAGTACTTC
few	TRBJ1-2	TRBV6-5	NA	CASRPGANYGYTF	TGTGCCAGCCGCCCAGGAGCGAACTATGGCTACACCTTC
NA	TRBJ2-2	TRBV5-1	NA	CASSLRDTYTGELFF	TGCGCCAGCAGCTTGCGGGACACCTACACCGGGGAGCTGTTTTTT
NA	TRBJ1-1	TRBV11-2	NA	CASSSTGDTEAFF	TGTGCCAGCAGCTCAACAGGAGACACTGAAGCTTTCTTT
NA	TRBJ2-6	TRBV11-1	NA	CASSFDSALSGANVLTF	TGTGCCAGCAGCTTCGACAGCGCTCTCTCTGGGGCCAACGTCCTGACTTTC
NA	TRBJ2-5	TRBV9	TRBD1	CASSVGSLGDRGQETQYF	TGTGCCAGCAGCGTAGGGAGTTTGGGGGACAGGGGACAAGAGACCCAGTACTTC
NA	TRBJ1-1	TRBV19	NA	CASSMAAKGRTEAFF	TGTGCCAGTAGTATGGCTGCGAAGGGCCGGACTGAAGCTTTCTTT
once	TRBJ2-6	TRBV7-3	NA	CASSLIVRAGGANVLTF	TGTGCCAGCAGCTTAATTGTTCGGGCGGGTGGGGCCAACGTCCTGACTTTC
NA	TRBJ2-1	TRBV11-3	TRBD2	CASSLMAGLAGYEQFF	TGTGCCAGCAGCTTGATGGCAGGACTAGCGGGATATGAGCAGTTCTTC
NA	TRBJ2-1	TRBV7-6	NA	CASSPTSSSYNEQFF	TGTGCCAGCAGCCCCACCTCCAGCTCCTACAATGAGCAGTTCTTC
NA	TRBJ2-7	TRBV14	TRBD2	CASSRRASGSEQYF	TGTGCCAGCAGCCGTAGGGCTAGCGGGAGTGAGCAGTACTTC
NA	TRBJ2-5	TRBV7-9	TRBD2	CASSSLTGGLQETQYF	TGTGCCAGCAGCTCCCTCACGGGGGGTCTCCAAGAGACCCAGTACTTC
once	TRBJ2-7	TRBV9	TRBD1	CASSVHDRGAEQYF	TGTGCCAGCAGCGTACATGACAGGGGGGCCGAGCAGTACTTC
NA	TRBJ1-2	TRBV30	NA	CAWSVKQVPYGYTF	TGTGCCTGGAGTGTAAAACAGGTGCCCTATGGCTACACCTTC
once	TRBJ1-1	TRBV4-2	NA	CASSQDRSNTEAFF	TGTGCCAGCAGCCAAGATAGGAGCAACACTGAAGCTTTCTTT
NA	TRBJ1-4	TRBV6-5	NA	CASATGPATNEKLFF	TGTGCCAGCGCGACCGGACCCGCCACTAATGAAAAACTGTTTTTT
few	TRBJ2-1	TRBV2	NA	CASSEVGTPEQFF	TGTGCCAGCAGTGAAGTTGGGACTCCTGAGCAGTTCTTC